This T cell receptor beta chain derives from a study of blood T cell repertoires in COVID-19. Study as a whole: The study drew acute and convalescent COVID-19 samples from the United States, Italy and Spain. In each case, the material was cDNA or gDNA derived from T cells, B-cell-depleted T cells, or PBMCs.

Authors' analysis steps: Reference gene primer amplification gave estimated nucleated cell counts. Some clones are missing from TCRdb's copy, which holds only in-frame ones; the method was immunoSEQ multiplex PCR. The V and J calls and the clone size are those of that table, but D and trimming were determined from the DNA. The data contain around 190,000 clones, roughly 91% of them singletons. CDR3 size: 12 residues. Per germline, CDR1 MNHEY and CDR2 SVGAGI. V lost 11 bases, J lost 3 bases, and 13 bases lay in between. The material sequenced was peripheral blood. V and J are TRBV6-5 and TRBJ1-2; a weak D match, TRBD1 (6 bases). The origin of this receptor is a human donor in a cohort sampled during active COVID-19. CDR3 loop: CAGWGRDYGYTF. The DNA of the CDR3 is TGTGCCGGGTGGGGGCGCGACTATGGCTACACCTTC.